This paragraph reports one T cell receptor beta chain. Its antigen is not identified. The data originate from a study of cytomegalovirus exposure and HLA in healthy donors. Broader study findings: Most TCR sequences were seen very rarely across donors, but some public TCRs occurred in many. Researchers catalogued under 200 TCR beta chains as cytomegalovirus-associated.

The CDR3 has 15 residues. Germline assignment: CDR1 SNHLY and CDR2 FYNNEI. Trimming at V came to 6 bases and at J to 3 bases, leaving 6 bases not matched to a gene. PCR amplification relied on 60 Vbeta primers (plus 13 Jbeta primers). Data came from immunoSEQ multiplex PCR; TCRdb stores just in-frame clones and leaves some out. The sample contains around 180,000 clones, about four fifths of which appear only once. Each donor's status was that of a healthy bone marrow donor. The sequence was collected from a man aged 30-40 years in good health and CMV-seropositive. Sample: PBMCs. This rearrangement joins TRBV2 to TRBJ2-1, with TRBD2 matching over 9 bases. The CDR3 DNA reads as TGTGCCAGCAGACCCGGGACTAGCAACTACAATGAGCAGTTCTTC. This codes for CASRPGTSNYNEQFF.